The 31 T cell receptor beta chains reported below all come from one sample, sequenced in a study of PD-1 blockade in classical Hodgkin lymphoma. The repertoire was sequenced with immunoSEQ multiplex PCR; TCRdb's copy has only in-frame clones and lacks some. The sample consists of roughly 70,000 clones, over 55% of them appearing once. After autologous stem cell transplantation all patients relapsed, and prior brentuximab vedotin exposure differed between cohorts. The material was peripheral blood mononuclear cells (PBMCs), obtained before the second cycle of nivolumab. All receptors come from a human donor with classical Hodgkin lymphoma.

The V gene is TRBV11-2, the J gene TRBJ2-1, with D possibly TRBD2 on 7 matching bases. The CDR3 sequence is 17 residues long. Deletions cut 4 bases from V and 0 bases from J, with 16 bases between. Germline values: CDR1 SGHAT, CDR2 FQNNGV. Here the CDR3 reads CASSSRGARDSYNEQFF. Written as DNA, the CDR3 is TGTGCCAGCAGCTCCCGGGGGGCTCGGGACTCCTACAATGAGCAGTTCTTC.

This clone was counted a few times. The CDR3 DNA is TGTGCCAGCAGCTTAGTCGGGGATCATGATGGCTACACCTTC. This encodes CASSLVGDHDGYTF. This chain joins TRBV7-9 and TRBJ1-2; D not certain. CDR1 is SEHNR, CDR2 FQNEAQ, per germline (reference sequence). This CDR3 contains 14 residues. With 1 base removed from V and 6 bases from J, the gap between germline ends came to 12 bases. Looking up the rest from reference TRBV7-9 and TRBJ1-2 gives the full variable domain: DTGVSQNPRHKITKRGQNVTFRCDPISEHNRLYWYRQTLGQGPEFLTYFQNEAQLEKSRLLSDRFSAERPKGSFSTLEIQRTEQGDSAMYLCASSLVGDHDGYTFGSGTRLTVV.

The chain joins TRBV19 to TRBJ1-5; TRBD1 aligns across 8 bases. V gave up 6 bases and J gave up 10 bases; unmatched junction bases: 8. Germline V gene lookup returns CDR1 LNHDA and CDR2 SQIVND (reference sequence). The CDR3 is 13 residues long. The CDR3 loop reads CASRGQATLPQHF. The CDR3 coding sequence is TGTGCCAGTAGGGGACAGGCCACATTACCCCAGCATTTT.

This rearrangement joins TRBV6-5 to TRBJ2-2, with D possibly being TRBD1 (5 bases). The V and J ends lost 0 bases and 5 bases respectively, with 10 bases between them. The germline V gene has CDR1 MNHEY and CDR2 SVGAGI. The CDR3 totals 15 residues. The CDR3 coding sequence is TGTGCCAGCAGTTACTCGGGCAGGGCGACCGGGGAGCTGTTTTTT. Translated, it gives CASSYSGRATGELFF.

This clone has just a few counts. V gene TRBV2 combines with J gene TRBJ2-7, with 9 bases matching TRBD1. J was trimmed by 2 bases and V by 9 bases; bases with no gene match: 20. Germline lookup yields CDR1 SNHLY and CDR2 FYNNEI. The CDR3 is 18 residues long. The CDR3 region is CARGVQGASRDYPYEQYF. In nucleotides, the CDR3 is TGTGCCAGGGGGGTACAGGGGGCCTCCCGGGACTACCCCTACGAGCAGTACTTC.

The rearrangement links TRBV18 to TRBJ1-2, with 10 bases matching TRBD1. Germline-derived CDR1 and CDR2 are KGHSH and LQKENI. This CDR3 region has 15 residues. J lost 6 bases, V lost 8 bases, and 12 bases had no gene match. The CDR3 bases are TGTGCCAGCGGGGAACCGGGACAGGGGCCAGATGGCTACACCTTC. Protein sequence: CASGEPGQGPDGYTF.

This clone was seen only a few times. The CDR3 loop is CASSQFHESNQPQHF. CDR3 sequence (DNA): TGCGCCAGCAGCCAATTTCACGAGTCGAATCAGCCCCAGCATTTT. The chain is built from TRBV4-1 and TRBJ1-5, with D uncertain. This CDR3 contains 15 residues. Deletions cut 2 bases from V and 4 bases from J, with 12 bases between. Germline V CDR1 and CDR2: MGHRA, YSYEKL.

This clone came up a few times. This chain links TRBV27 with TRBJ1-1, with D uncertain. V was cut by 6 bases and J by 1 base, with 12 bases left in between. Germline values: CDR1 MNHEY, CDR2 SMNVEV (reference sequence). The CDR3 is made up of 14 amino acids. CDR3 in DNA: TGTGCCAGCAGCAAAGAGTGGGAGAACACTGAAGCTTTCTTT. Residues: CASSKEWENTEAFF.

In the case of this clone: The same CDR3 can be traced to other DNA sequences in this sample. The chain has TRBV27 and TRBJ2-7; the D gene is possibly TRBD2 (6 bases). This CDR3 has 15 amino acids. Germline lookup yields CDR1 MNHEY and CDR2 SMNVEV (reference sequence). With 2 bases removed from V and 3 bases from J, the gap between germline ends came to 14 bases. The CDR3 loop is CASSLGVVGGYEQYF. Written as DNA, the CDR3 is TGTGCCAGCAGTTTAGGAGTAGTCGGGGGCTACGAGCAGTACTTC.

This clone was seen more than once but under ten times. The chain combines TRBV12-5 with TRBJ1-2; D is unclear. The germline CDR1 and CDR2 sequences are LGHNT and FRNRAP. V lost 0 bases, J lost 3 bases, and 11 bases lay in between. The CDR3 covers 15 residues. The CDR3 DNA is TGTGCTAGTGGTTTGGTATCGGAGGCTTACTATGGCTACACCTTC. Protein sequence: CASGLVSEAYYGYTF.

This clone was counted only a few times. This chain uses TRBV10-1 with TRBJ2-1; D perhaps matches TRBD2 (5 bases). This CDR3 is built from 12 residues. Per germline, CDR1 WNHNN and CDR2 SYGVQD (reference sequence). V dropped 3 bases and J dropped 10 bases, with 10 bases sitting between them. CDR3 amino acids: CASSEFRGEQFF. Here the CDR3 DNA reads TGCGCCAGCAGTGAATTTCGGGGAGAGCAGTTCTTC.

The V and J genes are TRBV10-3 and TRBJ1-2; D gene uncertain. The CDR3 extends over 13 amino acids. Germline V CDR1 and CDR2: ENHRY, SYGVKD. Trimming removed 3 bases from V and 4 bases from J, with 9 bases in between. Here the CDR3 DNA reads TGTGCCATCAGTGAAGAGGGCCCCTATGGCTACACCTTC. Its protein product is CAISEEGPYGYTF.

V and J are TRBV2 and TRBJ1-2; weak D call: TRBD1 (5 bases). The CDR3 runs to 15 residues. The germline V gene has CDR1 SNHLY and CDR2 FYNNEI. V was shortened by 5 bases and J by 7 bases, with 20 bases between the two germline ends. CDR3 region: CASSYLEGRVGGYTF. For the CDR3, the DNA is TGTGCCAGCAGTTACCTTGAGGGCAGGGTAGGTGGCTACACCTTC.

There are a few counts of this clone. The chain combines TRBV5-1 with TRBJ1-2; no clear D gene. Trimming pared 0 bases from V and 8 bases from J, leaving 11 bases between. Germline V gene sequence: CDR1 SGHRS, CDR2 YFSETQ. The CDR3 consists of 13 residues. The CDR3 coding sequence is TGCGCCAGCAGCTTGGACAGTCTTATCGGCTACACCTTC. This sequence encodes CASSLDSLIGYTF.

This chain uses TRBV2 with TRBJ2-2, with D perhaps TRBD1 or TRBD2 (5 bases each). This CDR3 spans 15 amino acids. The germline V gene encodes CDR1 SNHLY and CDR2 FYNNEI. Trimming took 3 bases from V and 1 from J, leaving 9 bases between them. CDR3 in DNA: TGTGCCAGCAGTGAGAGGGGAGAGAACACCGGGGAGCTGTTTTTT. Protein sequence: CASSERGENTGELFF. Complete variable domain (other parts from reference TRBV2 and TRBJ2-2): EPEVTQTPSHQVTQMGQEVILRCVPISNHLYFYWYRQILGQKVEFLVSFYNNEISEKSEIFDDQFSVERPDGSNFTLKIRSTKLEDSAMYFCASSERGENTGELFFGEGSRLTVL.

The J gene is TRBJ1-5, the V gene TRBV5-8, with D tentatively TRBD1 (5 bases). V gave up 3 bases and J gave up 9 bases, with 16 bases separating them. Germline V gene data show CDR1 as SGHTS and CDR2 as YDEGEE. This CDR3 has 14 residues. The CDR3 region has the DNA TGTGCCAGCAGCTCTGGGGGGTTCACCGGGCCCCAGCATTTT. Its protein is CASSSGGFTGPQHF.

The chain joins TRBV6-1 to TRBJ1-1, with D possibly matching TRBD1 (6 bases). The CDR3 loop spans 14 amino acids. Trimming took off 6 bases at V and 0 bases at J, with 11 bases between the two ends. From germline, CDR1 is MNHNS and CDR2 SASEGT. CDR3 sequence (DNA): TGTGCCAGCAGCTTAACAGGGTTGAACACTGAAGCTTTCTTT. As protein: CASSLTGLNTEAFF.

V is TRBV27 and J is TRBJ2-5, with a tentative D call TRBD2 (5 bases). Germline loops: CDR1 MNHEY, CDR2 SMNVEV (reference sequence). Trimming took off 5 bases at V and 6 bases at J, with 16 bases between the two ends. CDR3 length: 14 residues. CDR3 protein: CASSPPGEGKTQYF. Written as DNA, the CDR3 is TGTGCCAGCAGTCCCCCCGGTGAGGGAAAGACCCAGTACTTC.

This clone came up a few times. The chain couples TRBV21-1 to TRBJ2-3; no DNA check was done on the table's D call, TRBD2. TRBV21-1 is a recognized pseudogene. The CDR3 consists of 18 residues. The CDR3 reads CASSNPGTEHQRDDTQYF. The CDR3 nucleotides read TGTGCCAGCAGCAACCCCGGGACTGAGCACCAACGTGACGATACGCAGTATTTT.

There are a few counts of this clone. In nucleotides, the CDR3 is TGTGCCTGGAGTCAGCCCGGGGGCACTGAAGCTTTCTTT. This encodes CAWSQPGGTEAFF. The chain carries TRBV30 and TRBJ1-1; weak D call: TRBD1 (5 bases). Germline-derived CDR1 and CDR2 are GTSNPN and SVGIG (reference sequence). The CDR3 has 13 residues. The V gene lost 2 bases and the J gene lost 4 bases, with 11 bases spanning the gap.

The V call is TRBV30, the J call TRBJ1-1; D gene unclear. The V and J ends lost 2 bases and 0 bases respectively, with 7 bases between them. The V gene's germline CDR1 is GTSNPN and CDR2 SVGIG (reference sequence). CDR3 size: 13 residues. CDR3 sequence reads: CAWSKGLNTEAFF. The CDR3 DNA sequence: TGTGCCTGGAGTAAAGGGTTGAACACTGAAGCTTTCTTT.

J is TRBJ1-4 and V is TRBV29-1, with D maybe TRBD1 (5 bases). Germline V gene sequence: CDR1 SQVTM, CDR2 ANQGSEA. Trimming removed 6 bases at V and 7 bases at J, with 18 bases between. The length of the CDR3 is 14 residues. The CDR3 reads CSVKGPGIGEKLFF. CDR3 coding DNA: TGCAGCGTAAAGGGGCCAGGGATCGGTGAAAAACTGTTTTTT.

This clone was counted between two and nine times. The J gene is TRBJ2-7, the V gene TRBV5-8, with D hard to call. CDR1 SGHTS and CDR2 YDEGEE come from the germline V gene. Deletions cut 1 base from V and 2 bases from J, with 10 bases between. The CDR3 is made up of 14 amino acids. CDR3 coding DNA: TGTGCCAGCAGCTTGTACAGTTCCACCTACGAGCAGTACTTC. It specifies CASSLYSSTYEQYF. Using reference TRBV5-8 and TRBJ2-7 for the parts outside the CDR3, the full variable domain is EAGVTQSPTHLIKTRGQQATLRCSPISGHTSVYWYQQALGLGLQFLLWYDEGEERNRGNFPPRFSGRQFPNYSSELNVNALELEDSALYLCASSLYSSTYEQYFGPGTRLTVT.

The rearrangement links TRBV7-9 to TRBJ1-2, with D perhaps matching TRBD1 (5 bases). This CDR3 spans 13 amino acids. CDR1 and CDR2 from the germline V gene are SEHNR and FQNEAQ (reference sequence). V was trimmed by 4 bases and J by 8 bases, leaving 14 bases between them. The CDR3 loop reads CASSSTGFRGYTF. CDR3 DNA: TGTGCCAGCAGCTCCACAGGCTTTAGAGGCTACACCTTC.

V is TRBV7-2 and J is TRBJ1-5; no reliable D call. V was shortened by 3 bases and J by 5 bases, with 8 bases between the two germline ends. The CDR3 runs to 13 residues. Germline loops: CDR1 SGHTA, CDR2 FQGNSA. CDR3 nucleotides: TGTGCCAGCAGCTTTTCTGGGGATCAGCCCCAGCATTTT. Its translation: CASSFSGDQPQHF. Variable domain in full (rest from reference TRBV7-2 and TRBJ1-5): GAGVSQSPSNKVTEKGKDVELRCDPISGHTALYWYRQSLGQGLEFLIYFQGNSAPDKSGLPSDRFSAERTGGSVSTLTIQRTQQEDSAVYLCASSFSGDQPQHFGDGTRLSIL.

This clone was recorded only once. This sample includes further DNA sequences coding for the same CDR3. V usage is TRBV29-1 and J usage is TRBJ1-2, with D uncertain. CDR3 size: 12 residues. V lost 6 bases to trimming and J lost 0 bases, with 8 bases between them. CDR1 and CDR2 from the germline V gene are SQVTM and ANQGSEA. CDR3 in amino acids: CSVEAANYGYTF. In DNA form, the CDR3 reads TGCAGCGTCGAGGCAGCTAACTATGGCTACACCTTC.

The V and J genes are TRBV5-1 and TRBJ1-4; the D is unclear. V dropped 0 bases and J dropped 4 bases, with 7 bases sitting between them. This CDR3 comprises 14 residues. CDR1 is SGHRS and CDR2 is YFSETQ in the germline V gene. The CDR3 nucleotides are TGCGCCAGCAGCTTGGTCGGTATTAATGAAAAACTGTTTTTT. This gives the protein CASSLVGINEKLFF.

In its sample, this clone was seen once. V is TRBV5-4 and J is TRBJ2-1; TRBD1 matches 11 bases. The CDR3 totals 16 residues. Germline trimming cut 4 bases from V and 8 bases from J; bases unmatched to any gene: 11. Germline-derived CDR1 and CDR2 are SGHNT and YYREEE (reference sequence). The chain's CDR3 is CASSLSPDRGRDEQFF. DNA of the CDR3: TGTGCCAGCAGCCTATCCCCGGACAGGGGGCGCGATGAGCAGTTCTTC. The full variable domain, with the rest looked up from reference TRBV5-4 and TRBJ2-1, is ETGVTQSPTHLIKTRGQQVTLRCSSQSGHNTVSWYQQALGQGPQFIFQYYREEENGRGNFPPRFSGLQFPNYSSELNVNALELDDSALYLCASSLSPDRGRDEQFFGPGTRLTVL.

The rearrangement joins TRBV7-9 to TRBJ2-1; D remains unclear. This CDR3 contains 13 residues. Per germline, CDR1 SEHNR and CDR2 FQNEAQ (reference sequence). V was pared by 1 base and J by 6 bases, with 7 bases between. The CDR3 sequence: CASSLGSVNEQFF. The CDR3 region has the DNA TGTGCCAGCAGCTTAGGGAGTGTCAATGAGCAGTTCTTC. Based on the CDR3 plus reference TRBV7-9 and TRBJ2-1, the full variable domain is DTGVSQNPRHKITKRGQNVTFRCDPISEHNRLYWYRQTLGQGPEFLTYFQNEAQLEKSRLLSDRFSAERPKGSFSTLEIQRTEQGDSAMYLCASSLGSVNEQFFGPGTRLTVL.

The V call is TRBV5-5, the J call TRBJ1-1, with 9 positions matching TRBD1. The ends lost 5 bases at V and 1 base at J; junction bases unmatched: 9. Looked up from germline, CDR1 is SGHKS and CDR2 is YYEKEE (reference sequence). CDR3 length: 16 residues. The CDR3 reads CASRDGQGIGNTEAFF. DNA of the CDR3: TGTGCCAGCAGAGATGGACAGGGGATAGGGAACACTGAAGCTTTCTTT.

This clone was detected only a few times. The chain carries TRBV5-4 and TRBJ1-1; TRBD1 is a possible D gene (6 bases). The CDR3 length is 13 residues. Trimming took 2 bases from V and 1 from J, leaving 6 bases between them. CDR1 and CDR2 from the germline V gene are SGHNT and YYREEE (reference sequence). CDR3 DNA: TGTGCCAGCAGCTTACAGGGGAACACTGAAGCTTTCTTT. This encodes CASSLQGNTEAFF.